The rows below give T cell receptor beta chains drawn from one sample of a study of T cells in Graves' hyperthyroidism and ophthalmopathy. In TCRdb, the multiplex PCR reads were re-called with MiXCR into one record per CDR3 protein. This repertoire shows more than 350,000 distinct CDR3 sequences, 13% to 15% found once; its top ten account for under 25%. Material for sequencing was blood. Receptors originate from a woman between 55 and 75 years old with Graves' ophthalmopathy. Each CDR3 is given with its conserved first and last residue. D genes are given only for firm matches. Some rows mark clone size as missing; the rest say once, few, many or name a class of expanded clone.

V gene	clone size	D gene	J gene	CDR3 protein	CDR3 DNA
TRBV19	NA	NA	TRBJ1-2	CASSIVGRGRYGYTF	TGTGCCAGTAGTATAGTCGGCAGGGGTCGATATGGCTACACCTTC
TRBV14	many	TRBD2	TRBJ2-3	CASSPSGRAVPDTQYF	TGTGCCAGCAGCCCTAGCGGGAGGGCCGTTCCAGATACGCAGTATTTT
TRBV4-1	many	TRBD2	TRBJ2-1	CASSPGLDNEQFF	TGCGCCAGCAGCCCCGGACTAGACAATGAGCAGTTCTTC
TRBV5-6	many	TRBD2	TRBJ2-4	CASSAREVNIQYF	TGTGCCAGCAGCGCGCGGGAGGTAAACATTCAGTACTTC
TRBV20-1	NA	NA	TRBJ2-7	CSARRTGLGEQYF	TGCAGTGCTAGAAGGACGGGCCTCGGGGAGCAGTACTTC
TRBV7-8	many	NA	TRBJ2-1	CASSFVVLANSYNEQFF	TGTGCCAGCAGCTTTGTTGTTTTAGCTAACTCCTACAATGAGCAGTTCTTC
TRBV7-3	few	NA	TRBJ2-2	CASSLALMRSNTGELFF	TGTGCCAGCAGCTTAGCCTTAATGCGGTCGAACACCGGGGAGCTGTTTTTT
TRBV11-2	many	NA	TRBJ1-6	CASSLERTPLHF	TGTGCCAGCAGCTTAGAACGAACACCCCTCCACTTT
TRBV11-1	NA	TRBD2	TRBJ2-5	CASTRLAGGFETQYF	TGTGCCAGCACCCGCCTAGCGGGAGGGTTTGAGACCCAGTACTTC
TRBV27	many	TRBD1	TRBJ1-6	CASRSGQSGSPLHF	TGTGCCAGCAGATCGGGACAGAGTGGTTCACCCCTCCACTTT
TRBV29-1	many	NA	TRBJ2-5	CSVDRLRQETQYF	TGCAGCGTCGACAGGCTTCGTCAAGAGACCCAGTACTTC
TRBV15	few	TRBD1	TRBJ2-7	CATSRDKDRGTYEQYF	TGTGCCACCAGCAGAGATAAGGACAGGGGGACCTACGAGCAGTACTTC
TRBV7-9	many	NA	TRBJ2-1	CASSLAGGVSSYNEQFF	TGTGCCAGCAGCTTAGCGGGTGGGGTCAGCTCCTACAATGAGCAGTTCTTC
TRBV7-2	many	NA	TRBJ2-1	CASSLAGGVWEQFF	TGTGCCAGCAGCTTAGCAGGAGGGGTATGGGAGCAGTTCTTC
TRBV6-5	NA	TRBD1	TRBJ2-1	CASSYSGTASWNEQFF	TGTGCCAGCAGTTACTCCGGGACAGCGTCTTGGAATGAGCAGTTCTTC
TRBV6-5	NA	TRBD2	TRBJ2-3	CASSFSGTSGDTQYF	TGTGCCAGCAGTTTCTCCGGGACTAGCGGAGATACGCAGTATTTT
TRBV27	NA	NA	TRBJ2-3	CASSLVVTDTQYF	TGTGCCAGCAGTTTGGTGGTCACAGATACGCAGTATTTT
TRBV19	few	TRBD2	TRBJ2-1	CATPPAGDNEQFF	TGTGCCACCCCCCCAGCGGGGGACAATGAGCAGTTCTTC
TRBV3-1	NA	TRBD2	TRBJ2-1	CASSLGLAGGPYNEQFF	TGTGCCAGCAGCCTCGGACTAGCGGGAGGGCCCTACAATGAGCAGTTCTTC
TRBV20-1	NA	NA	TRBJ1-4	CSGGLNEKLFF	TGCAGTGGGGGGCTTAATGAAAAACTGTTTTTT
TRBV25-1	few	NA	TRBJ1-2	CASSELGGSNYGYTF	TGTGCCAGCAGTGAATTGGGGGGTTCTAACTATGGCTACACCTTC
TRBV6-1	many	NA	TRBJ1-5	CASSDGQLSNQPQHF	TGTGCCAGCAGTGACGGGCAGCTTAGCAATCAGCCCCAGCATTTT
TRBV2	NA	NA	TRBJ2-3	CASRPERDTQYF	TGTGCCAGCAGGCCCGAGCGGGATACGCAGTATTTT
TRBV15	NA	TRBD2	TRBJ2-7	CATSIGLAGSYEQYF	TGTGCCACCAGCATCGGACTAGCGGGATCTTACGAGCAGTACTTC
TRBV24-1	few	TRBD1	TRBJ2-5	CATSDGDRVETQYF	TGTGCCACCAGTGATGGGGACAGGGTTGAGACCCAGTACTTC
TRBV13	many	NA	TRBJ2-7	CASSINRASEQYF	TGTGCCAGCAGCATTAACAGGGCCTCCGAGCAGTACTTC
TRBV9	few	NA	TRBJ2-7	CASSVGVAVHEQYF	TGTGCCAGCAGCGTAGGAGTAGCCGTCCATGAGCAGTACTTC
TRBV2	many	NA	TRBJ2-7	CASSRTAERGEQYF	TGTGCCAGCAGTAGAACAGCGGAGAGGGGCGAGCAGTACTTC
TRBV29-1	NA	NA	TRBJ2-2	CSVRSLGGELFF	TGCAGCGTGCGGAGTTTAGGCGGGGAGCTGTTTTTT
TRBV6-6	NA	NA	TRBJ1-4	CASSYVKGVTNEKLFF	TGTGCCAGCAGTTACGTAAAGGGGGTGACTAATGAAAAACTGTTTTTT
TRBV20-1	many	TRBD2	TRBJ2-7	CSAVLADSYEQYF	TGCAGTGCAGTTCTAGCGGATTCCTACGAGCAGTACTTC
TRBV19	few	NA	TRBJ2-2	CASSRHTGELFF	TGTGCCAGTAGTCGTCACACCGGGGAGCTGTTTTTT
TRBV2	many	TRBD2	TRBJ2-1	CASSEGSGRFYNEQFF	TGTGCCAGCAGTGAAGGTAGCGGGAGGTTTTACAATGAGCAGTTCTTC
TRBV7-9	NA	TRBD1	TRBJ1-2	CASSSRDRLCGYTF	TGTGCCAGCAGCTCCAGGGACAGGCTCTGTGGCTACACCTTC
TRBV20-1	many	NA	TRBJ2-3	CSARVTQIGRTQYF	TGCAGTGCTAGAGTAACACAAATCGGACGTACGCAGTATTTT
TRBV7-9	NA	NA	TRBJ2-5	CASLPGTTQETQYF	TGTGCCAGCCTCCCCGGGACAACCCAAGAGACCCAGTACTTC
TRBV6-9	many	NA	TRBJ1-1	CASSYYRPSTAPAEAFF	TGTGCCAGCAGTTATTATCGGCCCTCCACCGCGCCCGCTGAAGCTTTCTTT
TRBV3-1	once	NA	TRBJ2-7	CASSQDRAETYEQYF	TGTGCCAGCAGCCAAGATAGGGCGGAGACCTACGAGCAGTACTTC
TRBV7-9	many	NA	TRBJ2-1	CASSFRRDNEQFF	TGTGCCAGCAGCTTTCGAAGGGACAATGAGCAGTTCTTC